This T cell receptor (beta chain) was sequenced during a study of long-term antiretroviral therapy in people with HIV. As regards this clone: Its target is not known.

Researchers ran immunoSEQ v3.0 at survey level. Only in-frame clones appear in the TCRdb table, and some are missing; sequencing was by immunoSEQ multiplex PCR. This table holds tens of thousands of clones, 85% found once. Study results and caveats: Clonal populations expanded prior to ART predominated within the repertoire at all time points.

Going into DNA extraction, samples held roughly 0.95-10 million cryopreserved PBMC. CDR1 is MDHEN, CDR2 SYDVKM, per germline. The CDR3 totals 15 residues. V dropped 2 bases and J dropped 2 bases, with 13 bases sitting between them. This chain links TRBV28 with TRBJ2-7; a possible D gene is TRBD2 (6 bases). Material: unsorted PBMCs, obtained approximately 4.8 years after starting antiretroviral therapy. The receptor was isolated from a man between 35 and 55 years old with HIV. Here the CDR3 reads CASSLKASATYEQYF. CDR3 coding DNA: TGTGCCAGCAGTTTAAAGGCTAGCGCGACCTACGAGCAGTACTTC.